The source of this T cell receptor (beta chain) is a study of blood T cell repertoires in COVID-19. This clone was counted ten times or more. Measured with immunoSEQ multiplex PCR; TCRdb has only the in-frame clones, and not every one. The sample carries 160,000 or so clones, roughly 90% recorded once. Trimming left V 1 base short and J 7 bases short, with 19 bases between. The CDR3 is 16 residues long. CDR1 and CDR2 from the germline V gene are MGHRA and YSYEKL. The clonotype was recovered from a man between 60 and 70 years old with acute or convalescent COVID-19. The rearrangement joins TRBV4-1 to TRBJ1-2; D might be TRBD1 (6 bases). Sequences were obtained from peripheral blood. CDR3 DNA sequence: TGCGCCAGCAGCCAAGTCCTGAACCGACAGGCGGGTGGCTACACCTTC. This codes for CASSQVLNRQAGGYTF.